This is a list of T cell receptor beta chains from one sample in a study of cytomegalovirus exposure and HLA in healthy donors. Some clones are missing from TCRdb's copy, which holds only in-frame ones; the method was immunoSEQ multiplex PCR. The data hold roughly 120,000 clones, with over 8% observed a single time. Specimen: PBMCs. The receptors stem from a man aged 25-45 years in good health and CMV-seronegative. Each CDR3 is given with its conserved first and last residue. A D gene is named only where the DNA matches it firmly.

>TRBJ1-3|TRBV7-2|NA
CASSLRPQAGNTIYF
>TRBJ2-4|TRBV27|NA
CASSSWAGGGKNIQYF
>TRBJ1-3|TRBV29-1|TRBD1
CSVEAWTGTPGNTIYF
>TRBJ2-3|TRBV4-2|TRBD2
CASSQGLAGGPGTDTQYF
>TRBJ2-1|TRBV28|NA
CASGAGIYEQFF
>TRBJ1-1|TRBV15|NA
CATSRTGTFEGTEAFF
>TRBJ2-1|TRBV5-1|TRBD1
CASSLRAQGAGDNEQFF
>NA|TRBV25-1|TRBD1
CASSTSGGFSYEQYF
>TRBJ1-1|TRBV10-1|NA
CASSSTPGVPMNTEAFF
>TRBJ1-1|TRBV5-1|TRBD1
CASSLSGGRGAFF
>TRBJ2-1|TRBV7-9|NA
CASSLGLREQFF
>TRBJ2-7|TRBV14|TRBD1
CASSHRGTSYEQYF
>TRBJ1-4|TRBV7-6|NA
CASSPFGRGSINEKLFF
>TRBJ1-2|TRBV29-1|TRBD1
CSVGTGNSYGYTF
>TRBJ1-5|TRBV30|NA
CAWNEAGGNQPQHF
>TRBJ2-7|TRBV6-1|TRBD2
CASRDYPIHEQYF
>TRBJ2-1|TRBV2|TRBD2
CASSEDRGGQFF
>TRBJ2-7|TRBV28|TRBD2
CASTEKTSGVYEQYF